This T cell receptor beta chain was recovered during a study of blood T cell repertoires in COVID-19. Study at large: Acute and convalescent COVID-19 samples came from the United States, Italy and Spain. From T cells, B-cell-depleted T cells, or PBMCs came the material, which was cDNA or gDNA.

Per the original methods: The authors estimated nucleated cell counts from reference gene primer amplification. The repertoire was sequenced with immunoSEQ multiplex PCR; TCRdb's copy has only in-frame clones and lacks some. Clone size and V and J calls were adopted from that table, with D and trimming inferred from the DNA. Of about 95,000 clones listed, 75% to 95% were seen once; the top ten hold roughly 3.9%. Per germline, CDR1 GTSNPN and CDR2 SVGIG (reference sequence). The CDR3 is made up of 11 amino acids. As to this clone: One end of the junction is discordant with germline, which a read error may explain.

The chain carries TRBV30 and TRBJ1-2, with TRBD1 identical over 9 bases. The specimen was peripheral blood. The receptor was derived from a woman aged 50 to 65 in a cohort sampled during active COVID-19. This chain's CDR3 is CARSGTGLTSF. CDR3 DNA sequence: TGTGCCCGGAGCGGGACAGGGCTCACTAGCTTC. Drawing the rest from reference TRBV30 and TRBJ1-2, the complete variable domain is SQTIHQWPATLVQPVGSPLSLECTVEGTSNPNLYWYRQAAGRGLQLLFYSVGIGQISSEVPQNLSASRPQDRQFILSSKKLLLSDSGFYLCARSGTGLTSFGSGTRLTVV.